Described below is a single TCR beta chain sequence and its context. This record belongs to a study of blood T cell repertoires in COVID-19. Study-level background: Sites in the United States, Italy and Spain provided acute and convalescent COVID-19 samples.

The data were produced by immunoSEQ multiplex PCR, yet TCRdb's version contains in-frame clones alone and is incomplete. This sample has approximately 260,000 clones, with about 89% found just once. V lost 4 bases, J lost 5 bases, and 8 bases stayed unmatched. Germline CDR1 is LGHDT and CDR2 is YNNKEL (reference sequence). The CDR3 covers 15 residues. The chain has TRBV3-1 (or the pseudogene TRBV3-2) and TRBJ2-5, with TRBD2 matching over 9 bases. The sample comprised peripheral blood. This sequence was found in a man between 50 and 59 years old with acute or convalescent COVID-19. The CDR3 DNA sequence: TGTGCCAGCAGCCGCGGGGGGGCCGGTGTGGAGACCCAGTACTTC. Translated: CASSRGGAGVETQYF.